This T cell receptor beta chain emerged from a study of T cell repertoires in aging, cancer and after chemotherapy. Study as a whole: Six age groups, ranging from 30 or younger to 70 or older, included the donors. About 8.8 million TCR reads made up the full dataset.

The CDR3 totals 14 residues. J lost 6 bases, V lost 4 bases, and 9 bases had no gene match. Germline loops: CDR1 SGHKS, CDR2 YYEKEE (reference sequence). Amplification of TCR beta used genomic DNA extracted from peripheral blood. Rearranged V-D-J TRB sequences were amplified with a mixed TRB-A/B primer pool. TCRdb reprocessed the multiplex PCR reads via MiXCR and lists one record per CDR3 protein. The data contain 9,500 or so distinct CDR3 sequences, less than 30% of them singletons. This clonotype showed up just a few times. Sequencing was carried out using blood. V usage is TRBV5-5 and J usage is TRBJ2-7, with 8 bases aligning to TRBD1. This clonotype was sampled from a human donor in good health. CDR3 nucleotides: TGTGCCAGCAGCCCACGGACAGGGTGGAGCGAGCAGTACTTC. Translation: CASSPRTGWSEQYF.